The 18 T cell receptor beta chains below all came from one sample that was sequenced in a study of PD-L1 blockade in urothelial cancer. Time point: peripheral blood 6 weeks after treatment start. Some clones are missing from TCRdb's copy, which holds only in-frame ones; the method was immunoSEQ multiplex PCR. The sample holds about 40,000 clones, approximately 84% seen once. The sample was PBMCs, taken around atezolizumab (anti-PD-L1) treatment. Receptors originate from a man between 70 and 80 years old with urothelial cancer.

The chain has TRBV6-5 and TRBJ2-2; 7 positions agree with TRBD1. The CDR3 runs 16 residues. J gave up 4 bases and V 4 bases, and 9 bases lay outside the gene matches. Germline V lookup: CDR1 MNHEY, CDR2 SVGAGI. CDR3 in DNA: TGTGCCAGCAGTTCCGGACAGGCTAAGGGCACCGGGGAGCTGTTTTTT. This encodes CASSSGQAKGTGELFF.

The V gene is TRBV5-1, the J gene TRBJ2-7; 7 bases agree with TRBD1. The CDR3 covers 15 residues. The germline V gene encodes CDR1 SGHRS and CDR2 YFSETQ. The J segment lost 0 bases and the V segment lost 1 base, leaving 4 bases of the junction unmatched. CDR3: CASSLLGQTSYEQYF. CDR3 bases: TGCGCCAGCAGCTTGTTGGGACAGACCTCCTACGAGCAGTACTTC.

The chain employs TRBV11-2 and TRBJ1-3; D gene ambiguous. Per germline, CDR1 SGHAT and CDR2 FQNNGV. The CDR3 extends over 14 amino acids. V lost 5 bases and J 5 bases, leaving 13 bases between the germline ends. The CDR3 is CASSVGGARNTIYF. The CDR3 DNA is TGTGCCAGCAGCGTGGGTGGAGCTAGAAACACCATATATTTT.

The rearrangement joins TRBV2 to TRBJ2-5, with a possible D match to TRBD1 (6 bases). The CDR3 sequence is 15 residues long. The V end was cut by 3 bases, the J end by 3 bases, with 14 bases between. CDR1 and CDR2 (germline): SNHLY, FYNNEI. As DNA, the CDR3 is TGTGCCAGCAGTGACCCCACGGACAGTGAAGAGACCCAGTACTTC. The encoded protein is CASSDPTDSEETQYF. The full variable domain, in which reference TRBV2 and TRBJ2-5 provide the parts outside the CDR3, is EPEVTQTPSHQVTQMGQEVILRCVPISNHLYFYWYRQILGQKVEFLVSFYNNEISEKSEIFDDQFSVERPDGSNFTLKIRSTKLEDSAMYFCASSDPTDSEETQYFGPGTRLLVL.

The rearrangement joins TRBV12-5 to TRBJ2-7; tentative D call: TRBD1 (5 bases). The germline gives CDR1 LGHNT, CDR2 FRNRAP. The length of the CDR3 is 13 residues. The germline V and J ends were trimmed by 11 bases and 0 bases, with 14 bases remaining between them. The CDR3 loop is CACAATDSYEQYF. In nucleotides, the CDR3 is TGTGCTTGTGCGGCGACAGACTCCTACGAGCAGTACTTC.

This clone was observed once. The chain is built from TRBV28 and TRBJ2-7, with 7 nucleotides matching TRBD1. Germline lookup yields CDR1 MDHEN and CDR2 SYDVKM. V gave up 5 bases and J gave up 4 bases; unmatched junction bases: 2. The CDR3 sequence is 12 residues long. The CDR3 nucleotides read TGTGCCAGCAGTCCGGGACAGTACGAGCAGTACTTC. It yields the protein CASSPGQYEQYF.

V usage is TRBV28 and J usage is TRBJ1-2; D is undetermined. The CDR3 covers 14 residues. The V end was cut by 5 bases, the J end by 8 bases, with 18 bases between. From germline, CDR1 is MDHEN and CDR2 SYDVKM. CDR3 in amino acids: CASSPPDLPGGYTF. DNA of the CDR3: TGTGCCAGCAGTCCCCCCGACCTCCCCGGGGGCTACACCTTC.

In this sample, this clone turned up once. The chain carries TRBV5-4 and TRBJ1-4, with a weak D call TRBD1 (6 bases). CDR1 SGHNT and CDR2 YYREEE come from the germline V gene (reference sequence). V was cut by 3 bases and J by 2 bases, with 14 bases left in between. The length of the CDR3 is 16 residues. CDR3 sequence: CASSSRRGGTNEKLFF. The CDR3 coding sequence is TGTGCCAGCAGCTCGAGGAGGGGGGGCACTAATGAAAAACTGTTTTTT.

The V gene is TRBV19, the J gene TRBJ2-7, with D tentatively TRBD1 (5 bases). This CDR3 contains 14 residues. Trimming took 2 bases from V and 5 from J, leaving 13 bases between them. Looked up from germline, CDR1 is LNHDA and CDR2 is SQIVND (reference sequence). CDR3 DNA sequence: TGTGCCAGTAGTATAAATGCAGGCAGGGACGAGCAGTACTTC. As protein: CASSINAGRDEQYF.

The gene calls are TRBV10-2 and TRBJ2-7; 8 bases fit TRBD2. CDR1 and CDR2 from the germline V gene are WSHSY and SAAADI. The CDR3 runs 14 residues. V lost 7 bases and J lost 0; bases outside the gene matches: 5. The CDR3 loop is CASKSGRSSYEQYF. CDR3 nucleotide sequence: TGCGCCAGCAAGAGCGGGAGATCCTCCTACGAGCAGTACTTC.

V gene TRBV28 combines with J gene TRBJ1-5; TRBD1 might be the D (5 bases). The V gene lost 4 bases and the J gene lost 1 base, with 14 bases spanning the gap. Germline CDR1 reads MDHEN; CDR2 reads SYDVKM. The CDR3 length is 16 residues. The CDR3 is CASSSDGAGSNQPQHF. CDR3 nucleotide sequence: TGTGCCAGCAGTTCCGATGGGGCCGGGAGCAATCAGCCCCAGCATTTT.

The chain recombines TRBV18 with TRBJ2-2; the D is unclear. The CDR3 runs to 16 residues. Germline-derived CDR1 and CDR2 are KGHSH and LQKENI. V was trimmed by 4 bases and J by 3 bases, leaving 15 bases between them. The CDR3 DNA is TGTGCCAGCTCACGGGCTTTTGACACTGACACCGGGGAGCTGTTTTTT. It translates to CASSRAFDTDTGELFF.

The chain is built from TRBV6-1 and TRBJ1-5; 7 bases line up with TRBD1. J was trimmed by 6 bases and V by 0 bases; bases with no gene match: 14. This CDR3 has 18 amino acids. Germline CDR1 MNHNS, CDR2 SASEGT. In DNA form, the CDR3 reads TGTGCCAGCAGTGAAGCTGTTAGGGGGCCAGATAAAGGTCAGCCCCAGCATTTT. Its protein is CASSEAVRGPDKGQPQHF.

This chain joins TRBV11-3 and TRBJ2-5, with a possible D match to TRBD2 (6 bases). Germline assignment: CDR1 SGHNT and CDR2 YENEEA. V lost 1 base and J lost 5, with 14 bases in between. The CDR3 runs 15 residues. The CDR3 coding sequence is TGTGCCAGCAGCTTAGGGCTAGCGTCTGAGGAGACCCAGTACTTC. It is translated as CASSLGLASEETQYF.

The J gene is TRBJ2-7, the V gene TRBV28, with 7 bases aligning to TRBD2. CDR1 and CDR2 (germline): MDHEN, SYDVKM. V trimming: 5 bases; J trimming: 7 bases; junction bases outside the gene matches: 8. This CDR3 comprises 13 residues. The CDR3 sequence: CASSLGEGREQYF. The CDR3 DNA sequence: TGTGCCAGCAGTCTAGGGGAGGGGAGGGAGCAGTACTTC.

This clone was seen a few times. The chain links TRBV30 to TRBJ1-5; 7 bases agree with TRBD1. Germline CDR1 and CDR2: GTSNPN and SVGIG (reference sequence). The CDR3 is 16 amino acids. V dropped 2 bases and J dropped 2; count of bases not matched to a gene: 9. As DNA, the CDR3 is TGTGCCTGGAGTTCACCCGCGGGACAGCGCAATCAGCCCCAGCATTTT. Residues: CAWSSPAGQRNQPQHF.

This clone was seen only once. The chain links TRBV4-1 to TRBJ1-3, with 9 positions matching TRBD1. Trimming took 5 bases from V and 4 from J; bases not matched to a gene: 9. From germline, CDR1 is MGHRA and CDR2 YSYEKL. This CDR3 comprises 16 residues. The CDR3 is CASSFRTGDFGNTIYF. In nucleotides, the CDR3 is TGCGCCAGCAGCTTTCGGACAGGGGACTTCGGAAACACCATATATTTT.

The rearrangement uses TRBV11-2 and TRBJ2-6; D is perhaps TRBD2 (5 bases). Germline V lookup: CDR1 SGHAT, CDR2 FQNNGV. V was trimmed by 5 bases and J by 4 bases, leaving 15 bases between them. The CDR3 has 16 residues. The CDR3 DNA sequence: TGTGCCAGCAGCCGCGGACTGACCTGGGGGGCCAACGTCCTGACTTTC. It codes for CASSRGLTWGANVLTF.